This T cell receptor beta chain comes out of a study of blood T cell repertoires in COVID-19. Sequenced by immunoSEQ multiplex PCR; TCRdb stores in-frame clones only, minus some. The profile covers 85,000 to 90,000 clones, with 75% to 90% appearing a single time and 1.2% taken by the ten largest. This clone was observed a handful of times. The TCR comes from an older man with active or convalescent COVID-19. The source material was peripheral blood.

The CDR3 region is CASRTLAGTSYEQYF. Written as DNA, the CDR3 is TGCGCCAGCCGCACCCTAGCGGGAACCTCCTACGAGCAGTACTTC. The chain combines TRBV5-1 with TRBJ2-7, with 9 bases aligning to TRBD2. The junction had 8 bases not matched to a gene; V was cut back by 7 bases and J by 0 bases. The CDR3 extends over 15 amino acids. CDR1 and CDR2 from the germline V gene are SGHRS and YFSETQ.